The 9 T cell receptor beta chains below come from one sample, sequenced in a study of radiotherapy plus CTLA-4 blockade in lung cancer. TCRdb keeps only in-frame clones here, not all; method: immunoSEQ multiplex PCR. The sample has approximately 38,000 clones; approximately 86% are singletons. Sequenced here: peripheral blood, sampled from a patient treated with radiotherapy plus ipilimumab. Every receptor here comes from a human donor with non-small cell lung cancer whose response to radiotherapy plus ipilimumab could not be evaluated.

This clone was observed once. This chain links TRBV6-6 with TRBJ2-7; 9 positions match TRBD1. In germline, CDR1 is MNHNY, CDR2 SVGAGI (reference sequence). The CDR3 length is 13 residues. V lost 7 bases and J lost 12; bases outside the gene matches: 13. The CDR3 DNA sequence: TGTGCCAGCACACAGGGGGCGGTTCCAGTTTTGTACTTC. It translates to CASTQGAVPVLYF.

This clone was recorded only once. The rearrangement links TRBV7-2 to TRBJ1-1; TRBD1 matches at 7 bases. After removal of 5 bases from V and 4 bases from J, the junction contained 16 bases not matched to a gene. Germline-derived CDR1 and CDR2 are SGHTA and FQGNSA. CDR3 size: 17 residues. The CDR3 reads CASSTPPGGPLVTEAFF. The CDR3, as DNA: TGTGCCAGCAGCACCCCGCCAGGGGGGCCCTTGGTCACTGAAGCTTTCTTT. Drawing the rest from reference TRBV7-2 and TRBJ1-1, the complete variable domain is GAGVSQSPSNKVTEKGKDVELRCDPISGHTALYWYRQSLGQGLEFLIYFQGNSAPDKSGLPSDRFSAERTGGSVSTLTIQRTQQEDSAVYLCASSTPPGGPLVTEAFFGQGTRLTVV.

This clone was observed a few times. The rearrangement uses TRBV6-5 and TRBJ2-7; TRBD1 matches 10 bases. Per germline, CDR1 MNHEY and CDR2 SVGAGI. The CDR3 runs 14 residues. V trimming: 5 bases; J trimming: 5 bases; junction bases outside the gene matches: 6. CDR3 in amino acids: CASSAGQGWNEQYF. The CDR3 coding sequence is TGTGCCAGCAGTGCGGGACAGGGGTGGAACGAGCAGTACTTC.

The chain employs TRBV28 and TRBJ1-6; tentatively, D is TRBD1 (5 bases). The V and J ends lost 5 bases and 5 bases respectively, with 10 bases between them. Germline CDR1 MDHEN, CDR2 SYDVKM. The CDR3 runs to 14 residues. CDR3 amino acids: CASSPPGNNSPLHF. The DNA for the CDR3 is TGTGCCAGCAGTCCCCCAGGGAATAATTCACCCCTCCACTTT.

The chain employs TRBV7-3 and TRBJ2-5; 10 bases are a match to TRBD1. Germline V lookup: CDR1 SGHTA, CDR2 FQGTGA. V lost 8 bases, J lost 1 base, and 7 bases stayed unmatched. The CDR3 is made up of 15 amino acids. In DNA form, the CDR3 reads TGTGCCAGCTCCGCTGGACAGGGGGGCCAAGAGACCCAGTACTTC. Translation gives CASSAGQGGQETQYF.

This rearrangement joins TRBV29-1 to TRBJ2-5; D ambiguous. Trimming pared 7 bases from V and 4 bases from J, leaving 25 bases between. The CDR3 is 16 amino acids. Germline V gives CDR1 SQVTM, CDR2 ANQGSEA. CDR3 in amino acids: CSATYGLGQRGETQYF. As DNA, the CDR3 is TGCAGCGCCACATATGGTCTGGGTCAACGAGGAGAGACCCAGTACTTC.

The chain carries TRBV5-6 and TRBJ1-2; no clear D gene. Germline CDR1 SGHDT, CDR2 YYEEEE. The CDR3 is made up of 13 amino acids. V dropped 3 bases and J dropped 3 bases, with 9 bases sitting between them. CDR3 amino acids: CASSSGSDYGYTF. The CDR3 region has the DNA TGTGCCAGCAGCTCAGGATCGGACTATGGCTACACCTTC.

The chain uses TRBV11-2 and TRBJ2-7, with D perhaps matching TRBD2 (5 bases). The CDR3 spans 11 residues. Looked up from germline, CDR1 is SGHAT and CDR2 is FQNNGV. The ends were cut back, 6 bases at V and 3 bases at J, with 6 bases in the middle. The CDR3 region has the DNA TGTGCCAGCAGGGGGAGCTACGAGCAGTACTTC. Translated, it gives CASRGSYEQYF.

The sample holds a few counts of this clone. The chain joins TRBV7-2 to TRBJ1-2; possibly TRBD1 for D (6 bases). The V end was cut by 5 bases, the J end by 5 bases, with 24 bases between. Germline V gene sequence: CDR1 SGHTA, CDR2 FQGNSA. CDR3 length equals 17 residues. CDR3 coding DNA: TGTGCCAGCAGCCCCCCCGGGAGGGGGAGTTATGGTTATGGCTACACCTTC. It encodes CASSPPGRGSYGYGYTF.